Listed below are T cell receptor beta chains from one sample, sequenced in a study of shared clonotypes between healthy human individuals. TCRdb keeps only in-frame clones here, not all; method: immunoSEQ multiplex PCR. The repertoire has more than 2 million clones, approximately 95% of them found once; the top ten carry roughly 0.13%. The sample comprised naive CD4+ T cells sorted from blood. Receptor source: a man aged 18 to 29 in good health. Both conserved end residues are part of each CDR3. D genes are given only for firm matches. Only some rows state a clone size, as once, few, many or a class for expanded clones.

CASSGAGVQETQYF | TGTGCCAGCTCTGGGGCAGGGGTCCAAGAGACCCAGTACTTC | TRBJ2-5 | TRBV2 | NA | NA
CASSIGVSYNEQFF | TGTGCCAGTAGTATCGGAGTAAGCTACAATGAGCAGTTCTTC | TRBJ2-1 | TRBV19 | NA | NA
CASSRQDGNTGELFF | TGTGCCAGCTCACGGCAGGATGGGAACACCGGGGAGCTGTTTTTT | TRBJ2-2 | TRBV18 | NA | NA
CASSLEDLPSYEQYF | TGTGCCAGCAGCTTAGAGGACCTCCCCTCCTACGAGCAGTACTTC | TRBJ2-7 | TRBV7-8 | few | NA
CASRLDRDTGNQPQHF | TGTGCCAGCAGACTGGACAGAGACACCGGCAATCAGCCCCAGCATTTT | TRBJ1-5 | TRBV6-6 | once | NA
CASSPGGTGNEQFF | TGCGCCAGCAGCCCGGGGGGAACGGGGAATGAGCAGTTCTTC | TRBJ2-1 | TRBV5-1 | NA | TRBD2
CASSLASETQYF | TGCGCCAGCAGCCTGGCCTCGGAGACCCAGTACTTC | TRBJ2-5 | TRBV5-1 | NA | NA
CASSLSSSGGRKLFF | TGTGCCAGCAGCTTATCCTCGTCAGGGGGCCGAAAACTGTTTTTT | TRBJ1-4 | TRBV7-9 | NA | TRBD1
CASSPDRSNTEAFF | TGTGCCAGCTCACCGGACAGGTCCAACACTGAAGCTTTCTTT | TRBJ1-1 | TRBV18 | NA | TRBD1
CASSSRGEQYF | TGTGCCAGCAGCTCTAGGGGGGAGCAGTACTTC | TRBJ2-7 | TRBV7-8 | once | NA
CASSYSTGGSGYGYTF | TGTGCCAGCAGTTACTCTACAGGGGGCAGTGGCTATGGCTACACCTTC | TRBJ1-2 | TRBV6-5 | NA | TRBD1
CASRPTSGANTGELFF | TGTGCCAGCAGACCAACTAGCGGGGCGAACACCGGGGAGCTGTTTTTT | TRBJ2-2 | TRBV7-3 | NA | TRBD2
CASTSPTASTEAFF | TGTGCCAGCACTTCCCCCACGGCTAGTACTGAAGCTTTCTTT | TRBJ1-1 | TRBV6-5 | NA | NA
CAISEGAYGTEAFF | TGTGCCATCAGTGAAGGCGCATATGGAACTGAAGCTTTCTTT | TRBJ1-1 | TRBV10-3 | NA | NA
CASSRTSLTDTQYF | TGTGCCAGCTCTAGGACATCCCTCACAGATACGCAGTATTTT | TRBJ2-3 | TRBV18 | NA | NA
CAWNQDHNDGYTF | TGTGCCTGGAACCAGGACCATAACGATGGCTACACCTTC | TRBJ1-2 | TRBV30 | NA | NA
CASSPGTGLQPQHF | TGCGCCAGCAGCCCCGGGACAGGACTTCAGCCCCAGCATTTT | TRBJ1-5 | TRBV4-3 | NA | TRBD1
CASTGSGQGTTAQHF | TGTGCCAGCACCGGGTCGGGACAGGGGACGACGGCCCAGCATTTT | TRBJ1-5 | TRBV6-1 | NA | TRBD1
CASRGVNTGELFF | TGTGCCAGCAGGGGGGTCAACACCGGGGAGCTGTTTTTT | TRBJ2-2 | TRBV6-1 | once | NA
CASTPGGEQFF | TGTGCCAGCACCCCAGGGGGTGAGCAGTTCTTC | TRBJ2-1 | TRBV6-5 | NA | TRBD1
CASSQDQNTEAFF | TGTGCCAGCAGCCAAGACCAGAACACTGAAGCTTTCTTT | TRBJ1-1 | TRBV14 | NA | NA
CASSKARDRHEQYF | TGTGCCAGCAGCAAAGCCCGGGACAGACACGAGCAGTACTTC | TRBJ2-7 | TRBV21-1 | NA | NA
CASRDGDVMNTEAFF | TGTGCCAGCCGGGACGGCGATGTTATGAACACTGAAGCTTTCTTT | TRBJ1-1 | TRBV6-5 | NA | NA
CASNGRATDTQYF | TGCGCCAGCAATGGCAGGGCGACAGATACGCAGTATTTT | TRBJ2-3 | TRBV10-1 | NA | NA
CASSRAQNTEAFF | TGTGCCAGCAGCCGAGCCCAGAACACTGAAGCTTTCTTT | TRBJ1-1 | TRBV6-5 | NA | NA
CASSPSAGELFF | TGTGCCAGCTCACCGAGCGCCGGGGAGCTGTTTTTT | TRBJ2-2 | TRBV18 | NA | NA
CASSFGGGAATGELFF | TGTGCTAGCAGCTTCGGCGGGGGGGCGGCCACCGGGGAGCTGTTTTTT | TRBJ2-2 | TRBV7-7 | NA | TRBD2
CASSYRQVLSYNEQFF | TGTGCCAGCAGCTACAGACAGGTTCTCTCCTACAATGAGCAGTTCTTC | TRBJ2-1 | TRBV5-6 | NA | NA
CASRQDFSNTGELFF | TGTGCCAGCAGACAGGACTTTTCCAACACCGGGGAGCTGTTTTTT | TRBJ2-2 | TRBV6-5 | NA | NA